One sample yielded the 9 T cell receptor beta chains listed below, sequenced in a study of technical replicates of blood from a handful of donors. Assay used: immunoSEQ multiplex PCR; TCRdb lists only in-frame clones, some missing. The profile shows 65,000 to 95,000 clones, just under 95% of them singletons. The sample taken for sequencing was T cells isolated from PBMCs. Receptor source: a human donor in good health.

This clone has a single count. The chain uses TRBV9 and TRBJ2-2, with D unresolved. Per germline, CDR1 SGDLS and CDR2 YYNGEE. The CDR3 is 14 residues long. Deletions cut 2 bases from V and 1 base from J, with 6 bases between. The CDR3 is CASSVAGNTGELFF. In DNA form, the CDR3 reads TGTGCCAGCAGCGTCGCAGGGAACACCGGGGAGCTGTTTTTT. Complete variable domain (other parts from reference TRBV9 and TRBJ2-2): DSGVTQTPKHLITATGQRVTLRCSPRSGDLSVYWYQQSLDQGLQFLIQYYNGEERAKGNILERFSAQQFPDLHSELNLSSLELGDSALYFCASSVAGNTGELFFGEGSRLTVL.

The rearrangement uses TRBV19 and TRBJ1-5; the match to TRBD1 covers 7 bases. This CDR3 contains 19 residues. Germline CDR1 LNHDA, CDR2 SQIVND (reference sequence). The V gene end was trimmed by 4 bases and the J gene end by 7 bases; junction bases not matched to a gene: 22. CDR3 nucleotide sequence: TGTGCCAGTAGTAGGCGGGGTCGGCAGGGGGAAGGACCGAGCCAGCCCCAGCATTTT. Translation gives CASSRRGRQGEGPSQPQHF.

This chain connects TRBV5-6 to TRBJ1-5; 9 bases line up with TRBD1. The CDR3 is made up of 14 amino acids. Trimming took 2 bases from V and 5 from J; bases not matched to a gene: 2. Looked up from germline, CDR1 is SGHDT and CDR2 is YYEEEE. CDR3 in amino acids: CASSFGTGYQPQHF. The CDR3, as DNA: TGTGCCAGCAGCTTCGGGACAGGGTATCAGCCCCAGCATTTT. Full variable domain (outside the CDR3, taken from reference TRBV5-6 and TRBJ1-5): DAGVTQSPTHLIKTRGQQVTLRCSPKSGHDTVSWYQQALGQGPQFIFQYYEEEERQRGNFPDRFSGHQFPNYSSELNVNALLLGDSALYLCASSFGTGYQPQHFGDGTRLSIL.

This chain uses TRBV7-2 with TRBJ2-6; tentative D call: TRBD2 (5 bases). V dropped 4 bases and J dropped 3 bases, with 7 bases sitting between them. Per the germline V gene, CDR1 is SGHTA and CDR2 is FQGNSA. The CDR3 loop spans 14 amino acids. The CDR3 is CASSYAGGANVLTF. The CDR3 DNA sequence: TGTGCCAGCAGCTATGCGGGTGGGGCCAACGTCCTGACTTTC. Variable domain in full (rest from reference TRBV7-2 and TRBJ2-6): GAGVSQSPSNKVTEKGKDVELRCDPISGHTALYWYRQSLGQGLEFLIYFQGNSAPDKSGLPSDRFSAERTGGSVSTLTIQRTQQEDSAVYLCASSYAGGANVLTFGAGSRLTVL.

The chain is built from TRBV2 and TRBJ2-7; TRBD1 matches 9 bases. V was pared by 7 bases and J by 2 bases, with 9 bases of the junction left unmatched. Germline loops: CDR1 SNHLY, CDR2 FYNNEI. The CDR3 extends over 15 amino acids. This chain's CDR3 is CASTGQGISPYEQYF. The CDR3 DNA reads TGTGCCAGCACGGGACAGGGAATATCGCCCTACGAGCAGTACTTC.

The gene calls are TRBV9 and TRBJ1-2, with D tentatively TRBD1 (5 bases). This CDR3 is 15 amino acids long. The V gene's germline CDR1 is SGDLS and CDR2 YYNGEE. Trimming pared 0 bases from V and 8 bases from J, leaving 17 bases between. Here the CDR3 DNA reads TGTGCCAGCAGCGTAGGATCAGGGAGGGGTGGCGGCTACACCTTC. Translating it yields CASSVGSGRGGGYTF. Using reference TRBV9 and TRBJ1-2 for the parts outside the CDR3, the full variable domain is DSGVTQTPKHLITATGQRVTLRCSPRSGDLSVYWYQQSLDQGLQFLIQYYNGEERAKGNILERFSAQQFPDLHSELNLSSLELGDSALYFCASSVGSGRGGGYTFGSGTRLTVV.

In its sample, this clone was seen once. V usage is TRBV7-8 and J usage is TRBJ2-7; 9 bases map to TRBD2. Per the germline V gene, CDR1 is SGHVS and CDR2 is FQNEAQ. V gave up 4 bases and J gave up 4 bases; unmatched junction bases: 2. The CDR3 extends over 13 amino acids. In DNA form, the CDR3 reads TGTGCCAGCAGCTCGGGACTAGCTTACGAGCAGTACTTC. Its translation: CASSSGLAYEQYF.

The chain carries TRBV13 and TRBJ2-6; 10 nucleotides align to TRBD1. This CDR3 contains 18 residues. The trim removed 5 bases at V and 2 bases at J, leaving 9 bases unmatched. CDR1 and CDR2 (germline): PRHDT, FYEKMQ (reference sequence). The CDR3 DNA follows: TGTGCCAGCAGCCATTCCGGGACAGGGGATACTGGGGCCAACGTCCTGACTTTC. Protein: CASSHSGTGDTGANVLTF.

This clone was detected once. The chain uses TRBV6-5 and TRBJ2-1; tentative D call: TRBD1 (6 bases). V was pared by 4 bases and J by 7 bases, with 14 bases between. This CDR3 is built from 14 residues. Germline CDR1 MNHEY, CDR2 SVGAGI. Here the CDR3 reads CASSLTTGINEQFF. The CDR3 DNA sequence: TGTGCCAGCAGTTTGACCACAGGGATAAATGAGCAGTTCTTC.